The rows below give T cell receptor beta chains drawn from one sample of a study of blood T cell repertoires in COVID-19. The table came from immunoSEQ multiplex PCR; TCRdb's copy has only in-frame clones and leaves some out. The sample has a few hundred thousand clones, roughly nine tenths seen once; the top ten hold 0.95% to 1.5%. Sample: PBMCs or T cells enriched from blood (not recorded which). The receptors shown here come from a human donor in a cohort exposed to, infected with or recovered from COVID-19 (not recorded which). The donor label of this sample is uncertain. Both conserved end residues are part of each CDR3. The order of the fields is CDR3 protein, CDR3 DNA, V gene, clone size, CDR3 length, D gene, J gene. A D gene is named only where the DNA matches it firmly. Size is stated for part of the rows, as once, few or many counts, or as a class when the clone is expanded.

CDR3: CASSLGGHQPQHF
DNA: TGTGCCAGCAGCCTGGGGGGTCATCAGCCCCAGCATTTT
V: TRBV9
size: NA
length: 13
D: NA
J: TRBJ1-5

CDR3: CASSYGGSLYYGYTF
DNA: TGTGCCAGCAGTTACGGAGGCAGCCTCTACTATGGCTACACCTTC
V: TRBV6-2/TRBV6-3
size: NA
length: 15
D: NA
J: TRBJ1-2

CDR3: CASSFRGGAYEQYF
DNA: TGTGCCAGCAGCTTTCGCGGGGGGGCCTACGAGCAGTACTTC
V: TRBV5-8
size: NA
length: 14
D: TRBD2
J: TRBJ2-7

CDR3: CASSLGAVGPYEQYF
DNA: TGTGCCAGCAGTTTAGGGGCAGTGGGTCCCTACGAGCAGTACTTC
V: TRBV28
size: few
length: 15
D: NA
J: TRBJ2-7

CDR3: CAISVSGQGAGGYTF
DNA: TGTGCCATCAGTGTTTCAGGGCAGGGGGCTGGGGGCTACACCTTC
V: TRBV10-3
size: NA
length: 15
D: TRBD1
J: TRBJ1-2

CDR3: CASREGQVRAFF
DNA: TGTGCCAGCAGGGAGGGGCAGGTGAGAGCTTTCTTT
V: TRBV2
size: few
length: 12
D: NA
J: TRBJ1-1

CDR3: CASGGTPYEQYF
DNA: TGTGCCAGCGGGGGGACTCCCTACGAGCAGTACTTC
V: TRBV7-6
size: NA
length: 12
D: NA
J: TRBJ2-7

CDR3: CAWGQGLGYGYTF
DNA: TGTGCCTGGGGACAGGGACTAGGCTATGGCTACACCTTC
V: TRBV30
size: NA
length: 13
D: TRBD1
J: TRBJ1-2

CDR3: CASGFRRTGTNYGYTF
DNA: TGTGCTAGTGGTTTCCGAAGGACAGGAACTAACTATGGCTACACCTTC
V: TRBV12-5
size: once
length: 16
D: TRBD1
J: TRBJ1-2

CDR3: CASSPQDRDAGELFF
DNA: TGCGCCAGCAGCCCCCAGGACAGGGACGCCGGGGAGCTGTTTTTT
V: TRBV5-1
size: NA
length: 15
D: TRBD1
J: TRBJ2-2

CDR3: CSALDFSPLHF
DNA: TGCAGTGCTCTGGACTTTTCACCCCTCCACTTT
V: TRBV20-1
size: NA
length: 11
D: NA
J: TRBJ1-6

CDR3: CASTPGRGSEQYF
DNA: TGTGCCAGCACCCCGGGGAGGGGGAGCGAGCAGTACTTC
V: TRBV4-2
size: NA
length: 13
D: NA
J: TRBJ2-7

CDR3: CASSIEIGQGYGYTF
DNA: TGTGCCAGTAGTATAGAAATCGGACAGGGCTATGGCTACACCTTC
V: TRBV19
size: once
length: 15
D: TRBD1
J: TRBJ1-2

CDR3: CASSETSRSTGRGYTF
DNA: TGTGCCAGCAGTGAAACTTCCCGTTCGACAGGGCGGGGCTACACCTTC
V: TRBV2
size: NA
length: 16
D: TRBD1
J: TRBJ1-2

CDR3: CAWSAGPGNTIYF
DNA: TGTGCCTGGAGTGCGGGTCCTGGAAACACCATATATTTT
V: TRBV30
size: NA
length: 13
D: NA
J: TRBJ1-3

CDR3: CASSQDNIGFSGYTF
DNA: TGCGCCAGCAGCCAAGATAATATCGGTTTCTCTGGCTACACCTTC
V: TRBV4-3
size: NA
length: 15
D: NA
J: TRBJ1-2

CDR3: CASSLDRYEQYF
DNA: TGCGCCAGCAGCTTGGATAGATACGAGCAGTACTTC
V: TRBV5-1
size: NA
length: 12
D: NA
J: TRBJ2-7

CDR3: CASRVDRSTYEQYF
DNA: TGTGCCAGCAGGGTTGACAGGAGTACCTACGAGCAGTACTTC
V: TRBV5-4
size: NA
length: 14
D: NA
J: TRBJ2-7

CDR3: CATSRDSTWDRSTGELFF
DNA: TGTGCCACCAGCAGAGATTCGACCTGGGACAGGAGCACCGGGGAGCTGTTTTTT
V: TRBV15
size: NA
length: 18
D: TRBD1
J: TRBJ2-2

CDR3: CASSVSGHSTDTQYF
DNA: TGTGCCAGCAGTGTCTCGGGACATAGTACAGATACGCAGTATTTT
V: TRBV6-4
size: NA
length: 15
D: NA
J: TRBJ2-3

CDR3: CASSIVLAGLTDTQYF
DNA: TGTGCCAGTAGTATTGTTCTAGCGGGGCTCACAGATACGCAGTATTTT
V: TRBV19
size: NA
length: 16
D: TRBD2
J: TRBJ2-3

CDR3: CASSDGLAGADTQYF
DNA: TGCGCCAGCAGTGATGGACTAGCGGGGGCAGATACGCAGTATTTT
V: TRBV10-1
size: NA
length: 15
D: TRBD2
J: TRBJ2-3

CDR3: CASSLVGSSYNEQFF
DNA: TGTGCCAGCAGCTTAGTGGGGAGCTCCTACAATGAGCAGTTCTTC
V: TRBV7-8
size: NA
length: 15
D: NA
J: TRBJ2-1

CDR3: CASSSRSLAGVRGTQYF
DNA: TGCGCCAGCAGCTCCCGTAGCCTAGCGGGGGTTCGAGGGACCCAGTACTTC
V: TRBV5-1
size: NA
length: 17
D: TRBD2
J: TRBJ2-5

CDR3: CSVGTGDNYGYTF
DNA: TGCAGCGTTGGGACAGGGGACAACTATGGCTACACCTTC
V: TRBV29-1
size: NA
length: 13
D: TRBD1
J: TRBJ1-2

CDR3: CAWGQGNTIYF
DNA: TGTGCCTGGGGACAGGGAAACACCATATATTTT
V: TRBV30
size: NA
length: 11
D: NA
J: TRBJ1-3

CDR3: CASSLLDKYNEQFF
DNA: TGCGCCAGCAGCTTGTTGGACAAGTACAATGAGCAGTTCTTC
V: TRBV5-1
size: NA
length: 14
D: NA
J: TRBJ2-1

CDR3: CASRAAREAFF
DNA: TGTGCCAGCAGAGCGGCACGTGAAGCTTTCTTT
V: TRBV2
size: NA
length: 11
D: NA
J: TRBJ1-1

CDR3: CASSQFRDREFYNSPLHF
DNA: TGCGCCAGCAGCCAATTCCGGGACAGGGAGTTTTATAATTCACCCCTCCACTTT
V: TRBV4-3
size: NA
length: 18
D: TRBD1
J: TRBJ1-6

CDR3: CASSLGTGGNQPQHF
DNA: TGCGCCAGCAGCCTAGGGACAGGGGGCAATCAGCCCCAGCATTTT
V: TRBV5-1
size: NA
length: 15
D: TRBD1
J: TRBJ1-5

CDR3: CASKTGAANYGYTF
DNA: TGTGCCAGCAAGACAGGGGCAGCTAACTATGGCTACACCTTC
V: TRBV27
size: NA
length: 14
D: TRBD1
J: TRBJ1-2

CDR3: CASSIEATGVRKLFF
DNA: TGTGCCAGTAGTATAGAGGCGACAGGAGTGAGAAAACTGTTTTTT
V: TRBV19
size: NA
length: 15
D: NA
J: TRBJ1-4